The rows below give T cell receptor beta chains drawn from one sample of a study of T-cell reconstitution after alpha-beta-depleted transplantation in children. TCRdb passed the PCR reads through MiXCR, listing each CDR3 protein once. The repertoire holds hundreds of thousands of distinct CDR3 sequences, with under 13% as singletons. This material consisted of PBMCs, taken before TCRalphabeta/CD19-depleted stem cell transplant. All receptors derive from a child less than two years old with acute myeloid leukemia, due to receive a stem cell transplant. CDR3s include the opening cysteine and the closing phenylalanine or tryptophan. D genes are given only for firm matches. Rows may omit the clone size; those that give it use once, few, many or a size class.

v_call: TRBV20-1
j_call: TRBJ2-1
clone_size: many
d_call: TRBD2
cdr3_length: 16
cdr3_aa: CSARVTSGAKSNEQFF
cdr3_nt: TGCAGTGCTAGAGTTACCAGCGGGGCTAAGAGTAATGAGCAGTTCTTC

v_call: TRBV21-1
j_call: TRBJ2-3
clone_size: -
d_call: -
cdr3_length: 18
cdr3_aa: CASSKALPPRGSTDTQYF
cdr3_nt: TGTGCCAGCAGCAAAGCCCTGCCGCCTAGGGGGAGCACAGATACGCAGTATTTT

v_call: TRBV6-6
j_call: TRBJ1-5
clone_size: many
d_call: -
cdr3_length: 13
cdr3_aa: CATTDYSNQPQHF
cdr3_nt: TGTGCCACGACAGATTATAGCAATCAGCCCCAGCATTTT

v_call: TRBV29-1
j_call: TRBJ2-3
clone_size: many
d_call: TRBD2
cdr3_length: 15
cdr3_aa: CSVVVSGGPTDTQYF
cdr3_nt: TGCAGCGTTGTTGTTAGCGGGGGCCCCACAGATACGCAGTATTTT

v_call: TRBV6-5
j_call: TRBJ1-6
clone_size: many
d_call: -
cdr3_length: 13
cdr3_aa: CASSYKGPSPLHF
cdr3_nt: TGTGCCAGCAGTTACAAGGGCCCTTCACCCCTCCACTTT

v_call: TRBV29-1
j_call: TRBJ2-1
clone_size: many
d_call: -
cdr3_length: 12
cdr3_aa: CSQVFANLTQFF
cdr3_nt: TGCAGCCAAGTTTTCGCGAACCTGACGCAGTTCTTC

v_call: TRBV3-1
j_call: TRBJ2-7
clone_size: many
d_call: TRBD1
cdr3_length: 13
cdr3_aa: CASSHVTGDEQYF
cdr3_nt: TGTGCCAGCAGCCACGTTACAGGGGACGAGCAGTACTTC

v_call: TRBV7-9
j_call: TRBJ2-5
clone_size: many
d_call: TRBD2
cdr3_length: 16
cdr3_aa: CASSFTYSGVQETQYF
cdr3_nt: TGTGCCAGCAGCTTTACCTACAGCGGGGTCCAAGAGACCCAGTACTTC

v_call: TRBV28
j_call: TRBJ2-5
clone_size: many
d_call: TRBD2
cdr3_length: 17
cdr3_aa: CASRKGLAGVSQETQYF
cdr3_nt: TGTGCCAGCAGGAAGGGACTAGCGGGGGTATCGCAAGAGACCCAGTACTTC

v_call: TRBV29-1
j_call: TRBJ1-1
clone_size: many
d_call: TRBD1
cdr3_length: 13
cdr3_aa: CSVIDRDNDEAFF
cdr3_nt: TGCAGCGTCATCGACAGGGATAATGATGAAGCTTTCTTT

v_call: TRBV5-6
j_call: TRBJ2-7
clone_size: -
d_call: -
cdr3_length: 13
cdr3_aa: CASSPALLWGEYF
cdr3_nt: TGTGCCAGCAGCCCCGCGCTCCTATGGGGGGAGTACTTC

v_call: TRBV11-3
j_call: TRBJ2-1
clone_size: many
d_call: -
cdr3_length: 14
cdr3_aa: CASSLVERSNEQFF
cdr3_nt: TGTGCCAGCAGCTTAGTCGAGCGGAGCAATGAGCAGTTCTTC

v_call: TRBV3-1
j_call: TRBJ2-7
clone_size: many
d_call: -
cdr3_length: 15
cdr3_aa: CASRLRRGGRYEQYF
cdr3_nt: TGTGCCAGCAGATTGCGGCGTGGCGGGCGTTACGAGCAGTACTTC

v_call: TRBV5-6
j_call: TRBJ1-2
clone_size: many
d_call: TRBD1
cdr3_length: 14
cdr3_aa: CASSLDQGARGYTF
cdr3_nt: TGTGCCAGCAGCTTGGATCAGGGGGCGCGGGGCTACACCTTC

v_call: TRBV12-3/TRBV12-4
j_call: TRBJ2-5
clone_size: -
d_call: TRBD2
cdr3_length: 13
cdr3_aa: CASRGTSVETQYF
cdr3_nt: TGTGCCAGCAGGGGGACTAGCGTTGAGACCCAGTACTTC

v_call: TRBV4-3
j_call: TRBJ2-1
clone_size: few
d_call: -
cdr3_length: 16
cdr3_aa: CASSQDWEGGYNEQFF
cdr3_nt: TGCGCCAGCAGCCAAGATTGGGAGGGGGGCTACAATGAGCAGTTCTTC

v_call: TRBV20-1
j_call: TRBJ2-3
clone_size: many
d_call: -
cdr3_length: 12
cdr3_aa: CSAGDRSNTQYF
cdr3_nt: TGCAGTGCGGGGGACCGGTCGAATACGCAGTATTTT

v_call: TRBV6-2/TRBV6-3
j_call: TRBJ2-7
clone_size: many
d_call: -
cdr3_length: 13
cdr3_aa: CASFGALRSEQYF
cdr3_nt: TGTGCCTCCTTCGGGGCCCTTAGGTCCGAGCAGTACTTC

v_call: TRBV9
j_call: TRBJ2-1
clone_size: many
d_call: -
cdr3_length: 16
cdr3_aa: CASSVGGGPIDNEQFF
cdr3_nt: TGTGCCAGCAGCGTAGGAGGGGGGCCAATAGACAATGAGCAGTTCTTC

v_call: TRBV5-5
j_call: TRBJ1-1
clone_size: many
d_call: -
cdr3_length: 13
cdr3_aa: CASSFWNGSGAFF
cdr3_nt: TGTGCCAGCAGCTTCTGGAACGGCTCGGGGGCTTTCTTT